The rows below give T cell receptor beta chains drawn from one sample of a study of CD8+CD57+ T cells in acquired aplastic anemia. TCRdb ran MiXCR on the reads and lists one entry per CDR3 protein. The table lists 98,000 or so distinct CDR3 sequences, 40% to 65% of them singletons. Specimen: sorted CD4+, CD8+, or CD8+CD57+ T cells (not recorded which) from PBMCs. These receptors were obtained from a human donor in good health, serving as a control. Each CDR3 is given with its conserved first and last residue. A D gene is named only where the DNA matches it firmly. Size tells how often a clone was seen (once, few, many) or the class of an expanded clone, and some rows leave it out.

length: 12; V: TRBV14; J: TRBJ1-2; D: .; size: .; CDR3: CASSSRGWGYTF; DNA: TGTGCCAGCAGCTCCCGGGGTTGGGGCTACACCTTC
length: 12; V: TRBV7-2; J: TRBJ2-1; D: TRBD2; size: many; CDR3: CASSNPTGRGFF; DNA: TGTGCCAGCAGCAACCCTACGGGGAGGGGGTTCTTC
length: 12; V: TRBV2; J: TRBJ1-1; D: .; size: .; CDR3: CACNGGYTEAFF; DNA: TGTGCCTGCAATGGGGGTTATACTGAAGCTTTCTTT
length: 14; V: TRBV7-3; J: TRBJ1-1; D: .; size: many; CDR3: CVSSLGGGLAEAFF; DNA: TGTGTCAGCAGCTTAGGTGGGGGTTTGGCTGAAGCTTTCTTT
length: 16; V: TRBV10-1; J: TRBJ2-5; D: TRBD2; size: once; CDR3: CASTLGTSGAKETQYF; DNA: TGCGCCAGCACCCTTGGGACTAGCGGGGCAAAAGAGACCCAGTACTTC
length: 11; V: TRBV2; J: TRBJ2-5; D: .; size: .; CDR3: CASSEEATQYF; DNA: TGTGCCAGCAGTGAAGAGGCAACCCAGTACTTC
length: 14; V: TRBV20-1; J: TRBJ1-2; D: TRBD1; size: many; CDR3: CSARDPGGHYGYTF; DNA: TGCAGTGCTAGAGATCCAGGGGGCCACTATGGCTACACCTTC
length: 13; V: TRBV7-8; J: TRBJ1-2; D: .; size: .; CDR3: CASSSQEGNGYTF; DNA: TGTGCCAGCAGCTCCCAAGAGGGGAATGGCTACACCTTC
length: 12; V: TRBV25-1; J: TRBJ2-1; D: TRBD1; size: .; CDR3: CASSYRGNEQFF; DNA: TGTGCCAGCAGTTACAGGGGCAATGAGCAGTTCTTC
length: 16; V: TRBV6-1; J: TRBJ2-3; D: TRBD2; size: many; CDR3: CASRAFGAGLTDTQYF; DNA: TGTGCCAGCAGGGCCTTCGGAGCGGGGCTAACAGATACGCAGTATTTT
length: 17; V: TRBV24-1; J: TRBJ1-2; D: .; size: .; CDR3: CATSDSGGESNYYGYTF; DNA: TGTGCCACCAGTGATTCCGGGGGTGAGTCCAATTACTATGGCTACACCTTC
length: 15; V: TRBV14; J: TRBJ1-1; D: .; size: many; CDR3: CASSQISGVEGEAFF; DNA: TGTGCCAGCAGCCAAATCTCAGGGGTGGAGGGTGAAGCTTTCTTT
length: 14; V: TRBV5-6; J: TRBJ2-1; D: TRBD2; size: many; CDR3: CASSLGLAINEQFF; DNA: TGTGCCAGCAGCTTGGGACTAGCGATCAATGAGCAGTTCTTC
length: 15; V: TRBV2; J: TRBJ1-2; D: TRBD1; size: many; CDR3: CASRDRTGAHYGYTF; DNA: TGTGCCAGCAGAGATAGGACAGGGGCCCACTATGGCTACACCTTC
length: 10; V: TRBV19; J: TRBJ1-1; D: TRBD1; size: many; CDR3: CAAGGTEAFF; DNA: TGTGCCGCAGGGGGGACTGAAGCTTTCTTT
length: 16; V: TRBV29-1; J: TRBJ1-1; D: TRBD1; size: .; CDR3: CSVDDRDMSLGTEAFF; DNA: TGCAGCGTTGACGACAGGGACATGTCATTGGGCACTGAAGCTTTCTTT
length: 14; V: TRBV11-3; J: TRBJ2-7; D: .; size: .; CDR3: CASGNLAQDYEQYF; DNA: TGTGCCAGCGGCAACCTAGCACAGGACTACGAGCAGTACTTC
length: 13; V: TRBV6-1; J: TRBJ2-5; D: TRBD1; size: .; CDR3: CASSARGQETQYF; DNA: TGTGCCAGCAGCGCCAGGGGGCAAGAGACCCAGTACTTC
length: 13; V: TRBV11-3; J: TRBJ2-7; D: .; size: many; CDR3: CASSLVFGDEQYF; DNA: TGTGCCAGCAGCTTAGTTTTCGGGGACGAGCAGTACTTC
length: 15; V: TRBV24-1; J: TRBJ2-3; D: .; size: once; CDR3: CATSLHGSSTDTQYF; DNA: TGTGCCACCAGTCTACACGGCTCATCCACAGATACGCAGTATTTT
length: 12; V: TRBV10-1; J: TRBJ2-7; D: .; size: .; CDR3: CASSEGYYEQYF; DNA: TGCGCCAGCAGTGAGGGGTACTACGAGCAGTACTTC
length: 14; V: TRBV10-1; J: TRBJ2-7; D: TRBD1; size: many; CDR3: CASSVGTGGYEQYF; DNA: TGCGCCAGCAGTGTAGGGACAGGGGGCTACGAGCAGTACTTC
length: 14; V: TRBV7-6; J: TRBJ2-4; D: TRBD1; size: many; CDR3: CASSAMTGGDIQYF; DNA: TGTGCCAGCAGCGCAATGACAGGGGGGGACATTCAGTACTTC
length: 14; V: TRBV2; J: TRBJ1-1; D: .; size: .; CDR3: CASRPGHQNTEAFF; DNA: TGTGCCAGCAGACCAGGACACCAGAACACTGAAGCTTTCTTT
length: 14; V: TRBV7-8; J: TRBJ2-1; D: .; size: .; CDR3: CASSLAQGGAYQFF; DNA: TGTGCCAGCAGCTTAGCACAGGGGGGGGCTTATCAGTTCTTC
length: 15; V: TRBV5-1; J: TRBJ1-2; D: TRBD1; size: many; CDR3: CASSSRGQTDYGYTF; DNA: TGCGCCAGCAGCTCGAGGGGACAGACAGACTATGGCTACACCTTC
length: 15; V: TRBV7-9; J: TRBJ2-5; D: TRBD2; size: many; CDR3: CASSLARGGQETQYF; DNA: TGTGCCAGCAGCTTAGCGCGCGGGGGCCAAGAGACCCAGTACTTC
length: 14; V: TRBV10-1; J: TRBJ2-7; D: TRBD1; size: .; CDR3: CASERGTGGYEQYF; DNA: TGCGCCAGCGAGCGCGGGACAGGAGGTTACGAGCAGTACTTC
length: 16; V: TRBV12-3/TRBV12-4; J: TRBJ1-3; D: .; size: many; CDR3: CASRDSRTTPGNTIYF; DNA: TGTGCCAGCAGGGACAGTCGTACTACCCCTGGAAACACCATATATTTT
length: 15; V: TRBV19; J: TRBJ2-7; D: .; size: .; CDR3: CASSQVETASGEQYF; DNA: TGCGCCAGCAGCCAAGTGGAGACGGCCTCGGGGGAGCAGTACTTC
length: 14; V: TRBV6-1; J: TRBJ1-1; D: .; size: many; CDR3: CASSGRQYFTEAFF; DNA: TGTGCCAGCAGTGGAAGGCAGTACTTCACTGAAGCTTTCTTT
length: 15; V: TRBV7-9; J: TRBJ2-7; D: TRBD1; size: few; CDR3: CASSTRGLGSYEQYF; DNA: TGTGCCAGCAGCACCAGGGGGCTCGGGTCGTACGAGCAGTACTTC
length: 16; V: TRBV10-3; J: TRBJ2-1; D: .; size: many; CDR3: CAISESFTSRDNEQFF; DNA: TGTGCCATCAGTGAGTCCTTCACTAGCAGGGACAATGAGCAGTTCTTC
length: 15; V: TRBV6-5; J: TRBJ1-5; D: .; size: many; CDR3: CASSPGADSGQPQHF; DNA: TGTGCCAGCAGCCCGGGGGCGGATTCGGGTCAGCCCCAGCATTTT
length: 15; V: TRBV25-1; J: TRBJ2-7; D: TRBD1; size: .; CDR3: CASSLAGTGVHEQYF; DNA: TGTGCCAGCAGCTTAGCCGGAACAGGGGTCCACGAGCAGTACTTC
length: 14; V: TRBV9; J: TRBJ1-6; D: .; size: .; CDR3: CASSVALGNSPLHF; DNA: TGTGCCAGCAGCGTAGCTCTGGGGAATTCACCCCTCCACTTT
length: 15; V: TRBV5-6; J: TRBJ2-3; D: TRBD2; size: many; CDR3: CASSLERGGVDTQYF; DNA: TGTGCCAGCAGCTTAGAGCGGGGGGGCGTAGATACGCAGTATTTT
length: 19; V: TRBV5-1; J: TRBJ1-1; D: .; size: many; CDR3: CASSFGLWEGEEMNTEAFF; DNA: TGCGCCAGCAGCTTTGGTCTCTGGGAGGGAGAGGAGATGAACACTGAAGCTTTCTTT
length: 14; V: TRBV29-1; J: TRBJ2-3; D: .; size: few; CDR3: CSVGTGQAPDTQYF; DNA: TGCAGCGTTGGTACCGGACAAGCACCGGATACGCAGTATTTT
length: 18; V: TRBV9; J: TRBJ2-1; D: .; size: many; CDR3: CASRANPTDSAGGNEQFF; DNA: TGTGCCAGCAGAGCAAATCCTACGGACAGCGCAGGTGGGAATGAGCAGTTCTTC
length: 18; V: TRBV12-3/TRBV12-4; J: TRBJ2-6; D: TRBD1; size: few; CDR3: CASSLTGWLRSGANVLTF; DNA: TGTGCCAGCAGTTTGACAGGGTGGTTAAGGTCTGGGGCCAACGTCCTGACTTTC
length: 12; V: TRBV9; J: TRBJ2-7; D: .; size: .; CDR3: CASSVGTDEQYF; DNA: TGTGCCAGCAGCGTAGGGACGGACGAGCAGTACTTC
length: 17; V: TRBV25-1; J: TRBJ2-7; D: TRBD2; size: .; CDR3: CASNPSFTRGGPGEQYF; DNA: TGTGCCAGCAATCCATCTTTCACGCGGGGGGGGCCGGGCGAGCAGTACTTC
length: 14; V: TRBV6-2/TRBV6-3; J: TRBJ2-1; D: .; size: many; CDR3: CASSYEGYSNEQFF; DNA: TGTGCCAGCAGTTACGAGGGGTATAGTAATGAGCAGTTCTTC
length: 14; V: TRBV10-3; J: TRBJ1-1; D: .; size: .; CDR3: CAIGTGGGDTEAFF; DNA: TGTGCCATCGGAACTGGAGGAGGGGACACTGAAGCTTTCTTT
length: 15; V: TRBV9; J: TRBJ2-7; D: .; size: many; CDR3: CASSVGWQLGYEQYF; DNA: TGTGCCAGCAGCGTAGGTTGGCAGCTCGGCTACGAGCAGTACTTC
length: 12; V: TRBV29-1; J: TRBJ1-2; D: .; size: .; CDR3: CSVVHGNYGYTF; DNA: TGCAGCGTTGTACACGGTAACTATGGCTACACCTTC
length: 14; V: TRBV14; J: TRBJ2-2; D: .; size: many; CDR3: CASSQVNGAGELFF; DNA: TGTGCCAGCAGCCAAGTTAATGGGGCCGGGGAGCTGTTTTTT
length: 14; V: TRBV4-1; J: TRBJ1-2; D: .; size: many; CDR3: CASSQRDSNYGYTF; DNA: TGCGCCAGCAGCCAACGTGACAGTAACTATGGCTACACCTTC
length: 16; V: TRBV15; J: TRBJ2-7; D: .; size: few; CDR3: CATSRHTGRRAYEQYF; DNA: TGTGCCACCAGCAGACATACCGGGCGGCGGGCCTACGAGCAGTACTTC
length: 12; V: TRBV20-1; J: TRBJ1-2; D: .; size: .; CDR3: CSATLGGYGYTF; DNA: TGCAGTGCTACCCTTGGTGGGTATGGCTACACCTTC